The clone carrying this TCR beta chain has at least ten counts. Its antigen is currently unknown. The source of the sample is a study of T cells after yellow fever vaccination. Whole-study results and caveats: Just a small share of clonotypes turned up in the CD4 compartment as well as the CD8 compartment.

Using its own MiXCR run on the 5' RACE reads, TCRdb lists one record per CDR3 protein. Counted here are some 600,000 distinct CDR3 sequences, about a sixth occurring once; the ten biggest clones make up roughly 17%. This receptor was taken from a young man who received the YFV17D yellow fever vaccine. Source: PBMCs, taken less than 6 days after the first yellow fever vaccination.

As DNA, the CDR3 is TGCGCCAGCAGCTCGGCAAGTCGGGGGGATTCACCCCTCCACTTT. This codes for CASSSASRGDSPLHF. The rearrangement joins TRBV5-1 to TRBJ1-6; a weak D match, TRBD1 (5 bases). Germline CDR1 reads SGHRS; CDR2 reads YFSETQ. The V end lost 3 bases, the J end lost 8 bases, and 15 bases lay between the germline ends. The length of the CDR3 is 15 residues.